This T cell receptor (beta chain) appears in the sequencing data of a study of blood T cell repertoires in COVID-19. Study-level background: Material from acute and convalescent COVID-19 was sourced from the United States, Italy and Spain.

The protocol was immunoSEQ multiplex PCR, while the TCRdb copy is restricted to in-frame clones and leaves out a portion. The table has under 200,000 clones, approximately 83% seen once. This CDR3 is 14 amino acids long. Germline assignment: CDR1 SGHNT and CDR2 YENEEA. Trimming stripped 5 bases from V and 4 bases from J, with 14 bases between. This clone was counted once. The sequence was obtained from a woman at least 80 years old with active or convalescent COVID-19. The J gene is TRBJ1-1, the V gene TRBV11-3; tentatively, D is TRBD1 (5 bases). What was sequenced was peripheral blood. In nucleotides, the CDR3 is TGTGCCAGCAGCCAAAGTGGGGGGGGCACTGAAGCTTTCTTT. Amino acids: CASSQSGGGTEAFF.